This T cell receptor (beta chain) was profiled in a study of cytomegalovirus exposure and HLA in healthy donors (TCRdb year 2017). Some background on the complete study: An earlier analysis of roughly 610 of the donors reported over 250 Gb of sequence data and roughly 120 million unique TCR beta sequences obtained from 180 million or so T cells. HLA typing included class I and class II loci at four-digit resolution. Approximately 310 gigabases of sequencing data and roughly 81 million unique TCR sequences made up an early release that covered approximately 620 HLA-typed donors. An earlier analysis of approximately 580 of the donors used high-throughput TCR beta sequencing to judge whether each TCR beta V gene segment behaved as functional or pseudogenic. The study profiled the T cell repertoires of around 700 subjects by immunosequencing and related them to cytomegalovirus serostatus. In the later analysis, no new phenotypic data were used to find candidate immune exposures; instead, reliance was placed on TCR beta sequences and their occurrence across donors. High-throughput TCR immunosequencing, statistical association of individual TCRs with disease status, and machine learning were combined to predict cytomegalovirus infection status. Genome-wide SNP genotypes for about three fifths of the roughly 670 donors were used in a later genetic analysis, which treated that subset as a discovery cohort. Of the roughly 400 genotyped donors, roughly 85% fell in the genetic ancestry cluster associated with self-reported Caucasian donors. In a later analysis, previously published TCR beta repertoires from several hundred donors were re-analyzed and high-resolution HLA genotyping was added so that TCR occurrence patterns could be studied. The number of typed donors differed by locus: roughly 629-630 for A, B, C, DRB1 and DQB1; roughly 510 for DQA1; roughly 600 for DPA1; and approximately 450 for DPB1. Donor age, sex, ethnicity and CMV serostatus were collected together with the repertoire data. All discovery cohort repertoires had been generated using a single sequencing platform. Among around 400 genotyped donors of the cohort, an average of about 240,000 unique TCR beta nucleotide sequences was sequenced per donor, of which 15% to 20% were non-productive. A separate validation cohort of some 130 different subjects was used in addition to the approximately 700-subject first cohort. The study aimed to test whether cataloging public T cell receptors could reveal signatures of past pathogen exposure. A few DR-DQ haplotypes were treated as single units for association and clustering because of strong linkage in the cohort.

The CDR3 runs 17 amino acids, cysteine and phenylalanine included. This entry keeps only the CDR3 DNA: 51 bases, framed from base 1. Looking up the germline V gene yields CDR1 SGHNT and CDR2 YENEEA. Between the V and J ends, shortened by 5 bases and 3 bases respectively, the junction contains 19 bases. Receptors were amplified or captured by the immunoSEQ multiplex PCR assay. For the multiplex PCR, a mixture combining 60 forward primers for TCR Vbeta segments and 13 reverse primers for TCR Jbeta segments was used. Amplification of the CDR3 region of rearranged TCR beta genes was performed with a multiplex PCR assay on genomic DNA. The amplified TCR beta libraries were sequenced on the Illumina HiSeq System as 87-base-pair reads. Under the source paper's analysis protocol: A later analysis counted tens of millions of unique TCR beta chains across the 666 repertoires, and around 9.9 million of these chains were shared by at least two donors. Raw reads were error-corrected and collapsed into unique sequences by a nearest-neighbor algorithm in which closely related sequences were merged to remove PCR and sequencing errors. To assign V, D and J gene segments, CDR3 sequences were aligned to IMGT reference sequences. Each retained sequence needed at least a six-nucleotide match to both a V gene segment and a J gene segment. Rearrangements were classified as productive when the CDR3 lacked stop codons and remained in frame with V and J, and all other rearrangements were classified as non-productive. CDR3 was defined by IMGT convention, running from the second conserved V-encoded cysteine to the conserved J-encoded phenylalanine. In an earlier analysis of 550 to 650 of the donors, sequences lacking an unambiguous match to a single V gene segment were excluded. In an earlier analysis of some 590 of the donors, a V segment was called functional when productive rearrangements were above 56.7%, and segregating when the standard deviation between donors exceeded 5%. A statistical classification framework was built to diagnose cytomegalovirus status from the catalog of TCR beta chain sequences. In a later analysis, TCR nucleotide sequences were compared against IMGT/GENE-DB human TR gene sequences so that V and J genes could be assigned. In a later analysis, CDR3 sequences and most-parsimonious VDJ recombination scenarios were assigned using the TCRdist pipeline. In a later analysis, each TCR beta chain was defined by its CDR3 amino acid sequence together with its V-gene family, and reads lacking a unique V-gene family were excluded. As a way to deal with suspected cross-contamination and a sequencing artifact, a later analysis dropped approximately 590 nucleotide sequences that were highly shared and had low generation probability. In a later analysis, a clonal expansion index for each public chain was calculated from normalized within-repertoire ranks of inferred template counts. In a later analysis, generation probabilities were computed using a VDJ recombination model fitted to out-of-frame rearrangements, and the results were checked against IGoR. In a later analysis, TCR-TCR, TCR-HLA and TCR-CMV co-occurrence was scored with hypergeometric tests, and a repertoire-size bias correction was applied to TCR pairs. To estimate false discovery rates, a later analysis permuted the HLA or CMV assignments 20 times. In a later analysis, co-occurring TCRs were grouped using DBSCAN, with TCRdist sequence similarity added in when clustering inside HLA-allele-positive subsets. For co-occurrence clustering, repertoires with fewer than 30,000 or more than 120,000 public chains were excluded, along with 5 or 6 repertoires with anomalous nucleotide sharing. The immuneACCESS repertoire file appears here via TCRdb, limited to in-frame rearrangements. These files lack a portion of the clones; in checked studies, under half of the deficit traces to unresolved V genes, and the cause of the others is not known. V and J calls plus clone size are reproduced from that table; the DNA served to infer D and trimming. This sample's table lists 130,000 or so clones. 2% to 2.5% of the sample belongs to the ten largest clones.

The cohort consisted of 600 or so healthy bone marrow donors. All cohort members were sampled while nominally healthy, although unrecorded immune exposures were likely present. The donor was CMV seronegative and belonged to the group of around 350 seronegative cohort members. Each donor provided a peripheral blood sample, and peripheral blood mononuclear cells were used for TCR beta sequencing. The Qiagen DNeasy Blood Extraction Kit was used to extract genomic DNA from the blood cell samples. Results and caveats for the whole study, not just this receptor: Correlated functional status among segregating V segments might reflect linkage disequilibrium, but an unknown experimental factor could not be ruled out. It was suggested by the authors that the approach could potentially be generalized to other disease states and immunological phenotypes. The classifier was reported to diagnose cytomegalovirus status with high specificity and sensitivity in both the original and validation cohorts. According to a later analysis, parvovirus B19, influenza, CMV and Epstein-Barr virus appeared linked to several top co-occurrence clusters. A further reported finding was that TCR beta sequences accurately predicted the HLA-A and HLA-B alleles for most subjects in the first cohort. This cohort had only TCR beta chains sequenced, and the lack of alpha or paired-chain data limited which features could be detected. According to a later analysis, most CMV-associated TCR beta chains appeared to be HLA-restricted, and the HLA associations seemed to be driven largely by CMV exposure. Immune exposure information for the cohort was limited to CMV serostatus. In an earlier analysis of 450 to 750 of the donors, most TCR beta V segments appeared in productive rearrangements about 87% or about 30% of the time, broadly matching IMGT annotations. Most TCR sequences were observed very rarely across donors, whereas some public TCRs were present in many individuals. An association between a missense DCLRE1C variant and V-gene and J-gene trimming of TCR beta chains was found in a later genetic analysis and replicated in an independent cohort. A group of highly shared sequence variants was considered likely to be a technical artifact of the sequencing pipeline. In a later analysis, TCR association rates were found to vary across HLA loci, with the most associated TCRs seen for DRB1 alleles and the fewest for HLA-C alleles. At a false discovery rate of 0.05, a later analysis linked 15,000 to 20,000 TCR beta sequences to specific HLA alleles. Because HLA typing was missing for some donors at each locus, association tests included only the typed subset. A later genetic analysis reported fewer N-insertions in productive TCRs among donors in an Asian-associated ancestry cluster than the approximately 670-donor mean. When HLA alleles, especially DR and DQ, strongly co-occurred, attributing TCR associations to individual alleles was difficult. The earlier analysis of around 600 of the donors excluded seventeen rarely observed V segments, including chromosome 9 orphons, because counts were too low. In vitro tests confirmed that a few of the cytomegalovirus-associated TCR beta chains recognize cytomegalovirus antigens. The study gave a list of about 170 TCR beta chains associated with cytomegalovirus. The presence/absence analyses assumed that sequencing depth was roughly uniform across donors, and that assumption may not be true. Some IMGT-functional V segments, including TRBV6-2 and TRBV6-3, could not be told apart with the 87-base-pair reads, so those segments were excluded. In a later analysis, HLA-associated TCR beta chains were found to be more clonally expanded and to have lower generation probabilities than equally common non-associated chains.

Points on this clone: What antigen it recognizes has not been identified.

Material: PBMCs. The V and J segments used are TRBV11-3 and TRBJ2-2; TRBD2 might be the D gene, on 5 matching bases. This clonotype was obtained from a woman aged 18-29 years in good health and CMV-seronegative. The CDR3 sequence is CASSAEGTRVDTGELFF. DNA sequence: TGTGCCAGCAGCGCCGAGGGCACGCGGGTTGACACCGGGGAGCTGTTTTTT.